This TCR beta chain was recovered during a study of early T cells in non-severe SARS-CoV-2 infection. Looking at the study overall: Chains were unpaired, as sequencing was done on bulk RNA from unsorted whole blood. Overall study findings and caveats: CD4 and private specificities were missed by VDJdb matching, which favored anti-spike CD8 responses.

Regarding this clonotype: Its antigen is not known.

Unique molecular identifier tags were affixed to discrete cDNA molecules. TCRdb independently ran MiXCR on the 5' RACE reads; one entry per CDR3 protein. The repertoire has 80,000 to 95,000 distinct CDR3 sequences, 12% to 15% of them found once; the top ten carry under 7.5%. V lost 2 bases and J lost 2, with 13 bases in between. CDR1 is ENHRY and CDR2 is SYGVKD in the germline V gene. The CDR3 is 15 amino acids. This clonotype originated in an adult who was a healthcare worker with PCR-confirmed SARS-CoV-2 infection or an uninfected control (not recorded which). What was sequenced was whole blood. This chain uses TRBV10-3 with TRBJ2-7, with D maybe TRBD2 (6 bases). The CDR3 loop is CAISEGGDGPYEQYF. The CDR3 DNA sequence: TGTGCCATCAGTGAGGGCGGGGACGGACCCTACGAGCAGTACTTC.